This entry is about one T cell receptor (beta chain). The antigen remains undetermined. CDR1 and CDR2 from the germline V gene are LNHDA and SQIVND (reference sequence). Deletions cut 9 bases from V and 6 bases from J, with 10 bases between. The CDR3 has 11 residues. The treatment denotes: approximately 18 received Ad26.COV2.S at low or high dose, single or two shots; roughly 5 received placebo; per-sample allocation not given. Following the first vaccine or placebo injection, samples were taken on day 63. This entry comes from a study of Ad26.COV2.S vaccination and SARS-CoV-2 variants. Study-wide results and limits: Reportedly, spike-specific CD8+ and CD4+ T cell responses achieved substantial breadth once vaccination had taken place.

The data were produced by immunoSEQ multiplex PCR, yet TCRdb's version contains in-frame clones alone and is incomplete. The table includes more than 300,000 clones, approximately 90% detected once. This chain joins TRBV19 and TRBJ2-3; D gene unclear. Sequenced material: peripheral blood, taken in a trial of Ad26.COV2.S vaccine versus placebo. This clonotype was obtained from a person aged 18-65 years who received the Ad26.COV2.S COVID-19 vaccine or a placebo. CDR3 sequence (DNA): TGTGCCAGCTCGTTCCGGGATACGCAGTATTTT. It translates to CASSFRDTQYF.